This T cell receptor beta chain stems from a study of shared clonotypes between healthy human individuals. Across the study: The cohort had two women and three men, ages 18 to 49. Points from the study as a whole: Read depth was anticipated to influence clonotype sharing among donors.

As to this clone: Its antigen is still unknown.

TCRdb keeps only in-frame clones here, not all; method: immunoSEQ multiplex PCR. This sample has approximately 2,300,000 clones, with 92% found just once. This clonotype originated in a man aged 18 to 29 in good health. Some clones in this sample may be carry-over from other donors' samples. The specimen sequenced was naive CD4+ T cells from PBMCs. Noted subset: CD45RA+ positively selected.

The CDR3 DNA follows: TGTGCCAGCAGTGATAGCAAAGACTATGGCTACACCTTC. It translates to CASSDSKDYGYTF. This chain connects TRBV6-5 to TRBJ1-2; D call uncertain. The CDR3 totals 13 residues. Trimming removed 5 bases at V and 3 bases at J, with 10 bases between. Germline V gene sequence: CDR1 MNHEY, CDR2 SVGAGI.